The sequence of this TCR beta chain was determined in a study of T cell repertoires in cytomegalovirus infection. The V and J ends lost 7 bases and 3 bases, in that order; junction bases with no gene match: 5. This CDR3 has 14 amino acids. The germline V gene encodes CDR1 SGHTA and CDR2 FQGNSA. TCRdb passed the reads through MiXCR, listing each CDR3 protein once. The sample includes a few hundred thousand distinct CDR3 sequences, almost 30% seen only once; the top ten take 15% to 20%. This clonotype has just one count. No antigen is known for it. The rearrangement joins TRBV7-2 to TRBJ1-2; 10 nucleotides agree with TRBD1. The TCR originated in a human donor in good health (CMV status not recorded). Some clones in this sample may be carry-over from other donors' samples. The sample consisted of cultured PBMCs, taken from culture after CMV antigen stimulation. CDR3 coding DNA: TGTGCCAGCATCTCGACAGGGGGCCACTATGGCTACACCTTC. Translation: CASISTGGHYGYTF.